A selection of T cell receptor beta chains follows, all from one sample in a study of vaccination and CD4 T cells after COVID-19. These TCRs' antigens remain unknown. TCRdb re-derived calls from the PCR reads in MiXCR, one entry per CDR3 protein. The profile shows 9,900 or so distinct CDR3 sequences, approximately 50% of them singletons. Sequences were obtained from CD4+ T cells from blood, cultured in vitro. The receptors shown here come from a human donor who had recovered from COVID-19. Both conserved end residues are part of each CDR3. D genes are given only for firm matches. Clone size is shown for a subset of rows, as once, few, many or a class of expanded clone.

abundance,d_gene,j_gene,v_gene,CDR3aa,CDR3nt
-,-,TRBJ1-2,TRBV28,CASSPYRLEGYTF,TGTGCCAGCAGCCCCTACAGGTTGGAAGGCTACACCTTC
-,-,TRBJ2-5,TRBV6-5,CASSYSGTQETQYF,TGTGCCAGCAGTTATTCTGGGACGCAAGAGACCCAGTACTTC
-,TRBD2,TRBJ2-5,TRBV2,CASSEGTSGFRETQYF,TGTGCCAGCAGTGAGGGGACTAGCGGGTTTAGGGAGACCCAGTACTTC
-,-,TRBJ1-2,TRBV27,CASKYRQGGYTF,TGTGCCAGCAAATACCGACAAGGTGGCTACACCTTC
few,-,TRBJ1-2,TRBV20-1,CSASKSGGGYTF,TGCAGTGCTAGTAAATCCGGGGGCGGCTACACCTTC
-,-,TRBJ1-2,TRBV20-1,CSASTGRIYGYTF,TGCAGTGCTAGCACAGGCCGAATCTATGGCTACACCTTC
-,-,TRBJ1-2,TRBV12-3/TRBV12-4,CASSSGARSYGYTF,TGTGCCAGCAGTTCGGGCGCGCGTAGCTATGGCTACACCTTC
-,-,TRBJ1-1,TRBV6-2/TRBV6-3,CASSYANTEAFF,TGTGCCAGCAGTTACGCGAACACTGAAGCTTTCTTT
-,-,TRBJ1-1,TRBV2,CASSDARANTEAFF,TGTGCCAGCAGTGATGCCAGAGCTAACACTGAAGCTTTCTTT
-,-,TRBJ1-2,TRBV20-1,CSASGQLISNYGYTF,TGCAGTGCTTCGGGACAACTGATCTCTAACTATGGCTACACCTTC